Detailed here is one T cell receptor beta chain. Its specificity is not known. Some clones are missing from TCRdb's copy, which holds only in-frame ones; the method was immunoSEQ multiplex PCR. The table shows just over 30,000 clones, with 88% occurring only once. Germline assignment: CDR1 MNHEY and CDR2 SVGEGT. Trimming removed 6 bases at V and 0 bases at J, with 9 bases between. This CDR3 contains 14 residues. This record comes from a study of T cell responses to AZD1222 COVID-19 vaccine. Study findings and constraints: Females outnumbered males among donors, who were mostly white British; clonal diversity was possibly underestimated.

The receptor comes from an adult who received the AZD1222 COVID-19 vaccine. The V and J genes are TRBV6-2 or TRBV6-3 and TRBJ1-3; weak D call: TRBD1 (5 bases). This material consisted of peripheral blood, taken 28 days after the second AZD1222 dose. The DNA of the CDR3 is TGTGCCAGCAGCCGGGGCGTCTCTGGAAACACCATATATTTT. Protein product: CASSRGVSGNTIYF.